This note documents a single T cell receptor (beta chain) sequence. The antigen remains undetermined. This sample is part of a study of beta chain features in type 1 diabetes. V was cut by 5 bases and J by 9 bases, with 23 bases left in between. Germline V gene lookup returns CDR1 SGHTA and CDR2 FQGNSA. The CDR3 spans 16 residues. Expressed TCRB transcripts were sequenced, since all the RNA that had been isolated was reverse transcribed. Sequenced by immunoSEQ multiplex PCR; TCRdb stores in-frame clones only, minus some. The table shows about 270,000 clones, with 13% to 15% occurring only once. General study points: Over-representation of high TCR-expressing cells was a possible consequence of cDNA sequencing. No resolution was reached here on whether HLA type influences TCRB rearrangement.

The chain joins TRBV7-2 to TRBJ1-5; no firm D call. Sequencing was carried out using naive CD4+ T cells from blood. This clonotype was obtained from a woman aged 40-49 years in good health. The CDR3, as DNA: TGTGCCAGCAGCCCCAGCTGGGCCACCCCGGGGTGGCCCCAGCATTTT. Translating gives CASSPSWATPGWPQHF.